The rows below give T cell receptor beta chains drawn from one sample of a study of response to subunit inactivated influenza vaccine. TCRdb re-called the RT-PCR reads through MiXCR, storing one row per CDR3 protein. The sample has around 490,000 distinct CDR3 sequences; 6.5% to 8% are singletons. This specimen was PBMCs from blood, taken around 25 months after vaccination. The receptors come from a man aged 50 to 69 who received an inactivated influenza vaccine. CDR3s include the opening cysteine and the closing phenylalanine or tryptophan. The D gene is left open where the match is weak. Rows may omit the clone size; those that give it use once, few, many or a size class.

V gene	clone size	J gene	D gene	CDR3 protein	CDR3 DNA
TRBV5-1	few	TRBJ2-2	TRBD2	CASSHRTSGRPANTGELFF	TGCGCCAGCAGTCATAGGACTAGCGGGAGGCCCGCGAACACCGGGGAGCTGTTTTTT
TRBV4-2	.	TRBJ2-3	.	CASSTGGPNLAGEDTQYF	TGTGCCAGCAGCACAGGGGGCCCTAACCTAGCGGGAGAGGATACGCAGTATTTT
TRBV19	.	TRBJ1-1	.	CASSTSTGFYAFF	TGTGCCAGTAGTACCTCGACAGGTTTTTATGCTTTCTTT
TRBV7-2	many	TRBJ1-2	TRBD1	CASSFGQGQGLYGYTF	TGTGCCAGCAGCTTCGGACAGGGACAGGGGCTCTATGGCTACACCTTC
TRBV24-1	few	TRBJ2-4	TRBD1	CATSDTTGGETKNIQYF	TGTGCCACCAGTGACACGACAGGGGGCGAAACCAAAAACATTCAGTACTTC
TRBV5-5	.	TRBJ1-5	.	CASSPDSSKPQHF	TGTGCCAGCAGCCCCGACAGTTCGAAGCCCCAGCATTTT
TRBV12-3/TRBV12-4	many	TRBJ2-3	.	CASSRRVGQFTRTDTQYF	TGTGCCAGCAGTCGACGAGTCGGGCAATTTACTCGCACAGATACGCAGTATTTT
TRBV7-2	many	TRBJ2-2	.	CASSLAKNTGELFF	TGTGCCAGCAGCTTAGCCAAAAACACCGGGGAGCTGTTTTTT
TRBV5-1	many	TRBJ2-1	TRBD1	CASRQGGEQFF	TGCGCCAGCCGACAGGGCGGTGAGCAGTTCTTC
TRBV11-2	few	TRBJ1-1	.	CASSLDSGVGYTEAFF	TGTGCCAGCAGCTTAGATTCTGGGGTGGGATACACTGAAGCTTTCTTT
TRBV30	.	TRBJ2-3	.	CAWSLGLDTQYF	TGTGCCTGGAGCCTAGGACTAGATACGCAGTATTTT
TRBV5-1	many	TRBJ1-2	.	CASSLLGESNYGYTF	TGCGCCAGCAGCTTACTCGGGGAGTCTAACTATGGCTACACCTTC
TRBV6-4	.	TRBJ2-3	.	CASSDSDQTDTQYF	TGTGCCAGCAGTGACTCTGACCAGACAGATACGCAGTATTTT
TRBV20-1	few	TRBJ2-5	TRBD2	CCAKPGTSGGETQYF	TGCTGTGCTAAACCCGGGACTAGCGGGGGAGAGACCCAGTACTTC
TRBV29-1	.	TRBJ1-6	.	CSVGGGDSPLHF	TGCAGCGTTGGAGGAGGAGATTCACCCCTCCACTTT
TRBV14	.	TRBJ1-2	TRBD1	CASSRARGFPTF	TGTGCCAGCAGCCGCGCCAGGGGGTTCCCAACCTTC
TRBV29-1	few	TRBJ1-5	.	CSVGQGVNQPQHF	TGCAGCGTGGGGCAGGGAGTTAATCAGCCCCAGCATTTT
TRBV7-3	.	TRBJ2-3	.	CASSLPTRTLTDTQYF	TGTGCCAGCAGCCTCCCGACGAGGACCCTCACAGATACGCAGTATTTT
TRBV5-1	.	TRBJ2-1	TRBD1	CASSLDGTAIYNEQFF	TGCGCCAGCAGCTTGGATGGGACAGCCATCTACAATGAGCAGTTCTTC
TRBV25-1	few	TRBJ2-7	.	CASSEWGRAYEQYF	TGTGCCAGCAGTGAATGGGGTAGGGCCTACGAGCAGTACTTC
TRBV12-3/TRBV12-4	.	TRBJ2-3	.	CASTEGRVGFSTDTQYF	TGTGCCAGTACGGAGGGACGAGTTGGGTTTAGCACAGATACGCAGTATTTT
TRBV6-2/TRBV6-3	.	TRBJ2-3	TRBD2	CASSLPTSAGGSDTQYF	TGTGCCAGCAGTTTACCGACTAGCGCGGGAGGATCAGATACGCAGTATTTT
TRBV29-1	few	TRBJ2-5	TRBD1	CSYEDRDKVKETQYF	TGCAGCTACGAGGACAGGGATAAAGTGAAAGAGACCCAGTACTTC
TRBV12-3/TRBV12-4	many	TRBJ2-7	TRBD1	CASSRDRVSYEQYF	TGTGCCAGCAGTCGCGACAGGGTTTCCTACGAGCAGTACTTC
TRBV4-3	few	TRBJ1-4	.	CASSPSYGNSNEKLFF	TGCGCCAGCAGCCCGAGTTACGGAAATTCTAATGAAAAACTGTTTTTT
TRBV20-1	many	TRBJ2-3	.	CSARGTTDTQYF	TGCAGTGCTAGGGGGACCACAGATACGCAGTATTTT
TRBV9	many	TRBJ2-7	TRBD2	CASSEAGANYEQYF	TGTGCCAGCAGCGAAGCGGGGGCGAACTACGAGCAGTACTTC
TRBV7-9	.	TRBJ2-2	.	CASSSRWPGELFF	TGTGCCAGCAGCTCTCGGTGGCCCGGGGAGCTGTTTTTT
TRBV20-1	.	TRBJ2-1	TRBD2	CSADLSAGGRNEQFF	TGCAGTGCCGACCTCTCCGCGGGAGGTAGAAATGAGCAGTTCTTC
TRBV29-1	few	TRBJ2-3	TRBD1	CSVSDRVLADTQYF	TGCAGCGTTTCCGACAGGGTTTTGGCAGATACGCAGTATTTT
TRBV5-1	few	TRBJ2-1	TRBD1	CASSPISGTGGRNEQFF	TGCGCCAGCAGCCCAATCTCCGGGACAGGGGGCCGGAATGAGCAGTTCTTC
TRBV14	.	TRBJ2-5	.	CASSRVRAAKETLYF	TGTGCCAGCAGCCGCGTCCGTGCAGCCAAAGAGACCCTGTACTTC
TRBV24-1	once	TRBJ1-1	.	CATSDPLRGEAFF	TGTGCCACCAGTGATCCCCTAAGGGGTGAAGCTTTCTTT
TRBV7-8	few	TRBJ2-7	TRBD2	CASSLESGRRGYEQYF	TGTGCCAGCAGCTTGGAAAGCGGGAGGCGGGGGTACGAGCAGTACTTC
TRBV7-9	many	TRBJ2-1	.	CASSLEVEQFF	TGTGCCAGCAGCTTAGAAGTTGAGCAGTTCTTC
TRBV5-1	many	TRBJ2-7	TRBD1	CASSLGTVKSYEQYF	TGCGCCAGCAGTCTAGGGACAGTAAAGTCCTACGAGCAGTACTTC
TRBV3-1	many	TRBJ1-3	.	CASSQSGNTIYF	TGTGCCAGCAGCCAAAGCGGAAACACCATATATTTT
TRBV6-2/TRBV6-3	.	TRBJ2-1	.	CASSYQQGNEQFF	TGTGCCAGCAGTTACCAACAGGGAAATGAGCAGTTCTTC
TRBV28	few	TRBJ1-5	.	CASSLLQRLYSNQPQHF	TGTGCCAGCAGTTTATTGCAGCGACTCTATAGCAATCAGCCCCAGCATTTT
TRBV7-6	few	TRBJ2-3	.	CASSLAGTGLTRTDTQYF	TGTGCCAGCAGCTTAGCGGGAACGGGACTGACTCGCACAGATACGCAGTATTTT
TRBV20-1	few	TRBJ1-5	.	CSARDRDRPQHF	TGCAGTGCTAGAGATCGTGATAGGCCCCAGCATTTT
TRBV29-1	.	TRBJ2-5	.	CSVTWSSETQYF	TGCAGCGTAACATGGTCCTCAGAGACCCAGTACTTC
TRBV7-9	.	TRBJ2-2	.	CASSLLLGASGELFF	TGTGCCAGCAGCTTACTTCTGGGGGCGAGCGGGGAGCTGTTTTTT
TRBV29-1	.	TRBJ1-2	.	CSFVEGRGYGYTF	TGCAGCTTTGTGGAGGGCAGGGGCTATGGCTACACCTTC
TRBV5-1	few	TRBJ2-3	TRBD2	CASRREFLRGDTQYF	TGCGCCAGCAGGCGGGAGTTTCTAAGGGGAGATACGCAGTATTTT
TRBV3-1	.	TRBJ1-2	TRBD1	CASSQGTGGAGYTF	TGTGCCAGCAGCCAAGGGACAGGGGGCGCTGGCTACACCTTC
TRBV6-2/TRBV6-3	few	TRBJ1-2	TRBD1	CASSDTGTGVYGYTF	TGTGCCAGCAGTGACACCGGGACAGGGGTCTATGGCTACACCTTC
TRBV20-1	many	TRBJ2-7	TRBD2	CSAREIGTSRHHSYEQYF	TGCAGTGCTAGAGAGATTGGGACTAGCCGACACCACTCCTACGAGCAGTACTTC
TRBV6-1	.	TRBJ1-4	.	CASSKTEDYEKLFF	TGTGCCAGCAGCAAGACAGAGGATTATGAAAAACTGTTTTTT
TRBV5-1	few	TRBJ2-1	.	CASSPRQEGPYNEQFF	TGCGCCAGCAGCCCGCGGCAGGAGGGGCCTTACAATGAGCAGTTCTTC
TRBV29-1	.	TRBJ1-1	.	CSVAWNQKKTEAFF	TGCAGCGTTGCGTGGAATCAGAAGAAAACTGAAGCTTTCTTT
TRBV5-5	.	TRBJ1-2	.	CASSSTAVGVGGYGYTF	TGTGCCAGCAGCTCCACCGCCGTCGGTGTTGGTGGCTATGGCTACACCTTC
TRBV10-3	many	TRBJ2-2	TRBD1	CAISVTGDTGELFF	TGTGCCATCAGTGTGACAGGGGACACCGGGGAGCTGTTTTTT
TRBV4-2	.	TRBJ1-1	.	CASSQDPRVGTEAFF	TGTGCCAGCAGCCAAGACCCCAGGGTAGGAACTGAAGCTTTCTTT